These 21 T cell receptor beta chains share one sample of origin, sequenced in a study of naive and memory T cell subsets. An oligonucleotide containing a UMI was ligated to the 3' end of TCR cDNA. Amplification of ligated cDNA took four PCR rounds with SP2 and nested alpha and beta constant primers. TCRdb analysed the UMI-ligation and nested PCR reads with MiXCR anew, one entry per CDR3 protein. Of over 20,000 distinct CDR3 sequences in the sample, about 5.2% were seen once. Source material: blood. The source of these receptors is an adult in good health.

The V gene is TRBV14, the J gene TRBJ2-1; 11 bases map to TRBD2. CDR1 and CDR2 from the germline V gene are SGHDN and FVKESK. The CDR3 is made up of 15 amino acids. V was clipped by 8 bases and J by 2 bases; unmatched bases: 5. CDR3 nucleotides: TGTGCCAGCGGGAGACTAGCGGGGACCTACAATGAGCAGTTCTTC. Its protein is CASGRLAGTYNEQFF. Based on the CDR3 plus reference TRBV14 and TRBJ2-1, the full variable domain is EAGVTQFPSHSVIEKGQTVTLRCDPISGHDNLYWYRRVMGKEIKFLLHFVKESKQDESGMPNNRFLAERTGGTYSTLKVQPAELEDSGVYFCASGRLAGTYNEQFFGPGTRLTVL.

The J gene is TRBJ2-6, the V gene TRBV2; possible D gene TRBD2, 5 bases. V was shortened by 9 bases and J by 0 bases, with 12 bases between the two germline ends. In germline, CDR1 is SNHLY, CDR2 FYNNEI. This CDR3 is built from 15 residues. Written as DNA, the CDR3 is TGTGCCAGAACCCGACGGGGCTCTGGGGCCAACGTCCTGACTTTC. Translating it yields CARTRRGSGANVLTF.

The chain is built from TRBV2 and TRBJ1-1; D perhaps matches TRBD1 (5 bases). CDR3 length: 16 residues. The V gene lost 4 bases and the J gene lost 0 bases, with 15 bases spanning the gap. From germline, CDR1 is SNHLY and CDR2 FYNNEI. The CDR3 DNA is TGTGCCAGCAGTGTTCGCGGGGGGGGAATGAACACTGAAGCTTTCTTT. Encoded protein: CASSVRGGGMNTEAFF.

The sample holds many counts of this clonotype. V and J are TRBV7-8 and TRBJ2-3; 8 nucleotides agree with TRBD2. The V gene's germline CDR1 is SGHVS and CDR2 FQNEAQ. The CDR3 runs 16 residues. Germline trimming cut 2 bases from V and 0 bases from J; bases unmatched to any gene: 4. CDR3 amino acids: CASSLTLAVSTDTQYF. CDR3 nucleotides: TGTGCCAGCAGCTTAACACTAGCGGTTAGCACAGATACGCAGTATTTT.

In this sample, this clonotype is medium-sized. The rearrangement links TRBV12-3 or TRBV12-4 to TRBJ1-1; D might be TRBD1 (5 bases). V shed 3 bases and J shed 5 bases, with 7 bases lying between them. The CDR3 spans 12 residues. The CDR3 region is CASSFWGTEAFF. In DNA form, the CDR3 reads TGTGCCAGCAGTTTTTGGGGGACTGAAGCTTTCTTT.

Only a few counts were recorded for this clonotype. The CDR3 sequence is CASSPLQGAQNIQYF. The CDR3 bases are TGTGCCAGCTCACCTCTACAGGGCGCCCAAAACATTCAGTACTTC. This chain joins TRBV18 and TRBJ2-4; D is possibly TRBD1 (6 bases). The CDR3 extends over 15 amino acids. V was pared by 3 bases and J by 5 bases, with 14 bases between. The germline gives CDR1 KGHSH, CDR2 LQKENI.

This clonotype has a count of ten or more. The chain uses TRBV30 and TRBJ1-1; maybe TRBD1 (5 bases). Trimming stripped 3 bases from V and 1 base from J, with 9 bases between. CDR1 is GTSNPN and CDR2 is SVGIG in the germline V gene (reference sequence). CDR3 length: 13 residues. For the CDR3, the DNA is TGTGCCTGGAGGATAGGGGCGAACACTGAAGCTTTCTTT. Its protein is CAWRIGANTEAFF.

This clonotype was found many times. The J gene is TRBJ2-2, the V gene TRBV3-1, with D perhaps TRBD2 (6 bases). The length of the CDR3 is 18 residues. The V end lost 0 bases, the J end lost 1 base, and 15 bases lay between the germline ends. Germline V gives CDR1 LGHDT, CDR2 YNNKEL (reference sequence). The CDR3 nucleotides are TGTGCCAGCAGCCAAGATACCGCAGGGAGGAGGAACACCGGGGAGCTGTTTTTT. Translation: CASSQDTAGRRNTGELFF. Full variable domain (outside the CDR3, taken from reference TRBV3-1 and TRBJ2-2): DTAVSQTPKYLVTQMGNDKSIKCEQNLGHDTMYWYKQDSKKFLKIMFSYNNKELIINETVPNRFSPKSPDKAHLNLHINSLELGDSAVYFCASSQDTAGRRNTGELFFGEGSRLTVL.

The chain links TRBV29-1 to TRBJ2-5; tentative D call: TRBD2 (5 bases). The V end was cut by 8 bases, the J end by 0 bases, with 13 bases between. The CDR3 is 13 residues long. CDR1 is SQVTM, CDR2 ANQGSEA, per germline. The CDR3: CSSRRGHQETQYF. As DNA, the CDR3 is TGCAGCTCCCGCAGAGGGCACCAAGAGACCCAGTACTTC.

The chain couples TRBV7-8 to TRBJ2-1; 8 positions agree with TRBD2. V gave up 1 base and J gave up 7 bases; unmatched junction bases: 6. CDR1 is SGHVS, CDR2 FQNEAQ, per germline. The CDR3 covers 15 residues. CDR3 sequence (DNA): TGTGCCAGCAGCTTAGTTTGGACTAGCAGGAATGAGCAGTTCTTC. This codes for CASSLVWTSRNEQFF. The whole variable domain, filled in from reference TRBV7-8 and TRBJ2-1, reads GAGVSQSPRYKVAKRGQDVALRCDPISGHVSLFWYQQALGQGPEFLTYFQNEAQLDKSGLPSDRFFAERPEGSVSTLKIQRTQQEDSAVYLCASSLVWTSRNEQFFGPGTRLTVL.

Only a few counts were recorded for this clonotype. This chain links TRBV7-9 with TRBJ2-5; TRBD1 is a possible D gene (5 bases). The CDR3 runs 14 residues. CDR1 SEHNR and CDR2 FQNEAQ come from the germline V gene (reference sequence). V dropped 5 bases and J dropped 5 bases, with 15 bases sitting between them. DNA of the CDR3: TGTGCCAGCAGCCCTCGACAGTCTAAGGAGACCCAGTACTTC. Protein sequence: CASSPRQSKETQYF.

This clonotype was detected ten times or more. The chain joins TRBV7-2 to TRBJ1-2, with 7 bases matching TRBD1. The V gene end was trimmed by 1 base and the J gene end by 5 bases; junction bases not matched to a gene: 16. Germline V gene sequence: CDR1 SGHTA, CDR2 FQGNSA. The CDR3 runs to 18 residues. DNA for the CDR3: TGTGCCAGCAGCTTAGTACCCCCGGGGCAGGGGGGATATTATGGCTACACCTTC. It is translated as CASSLVPPGQGGYYGYTF.

Within the sample, this clonotype is medium-sized. The V and J genes are TRBV29-1 and TRBJ1-2; D gene uncertain. Germline V gene sequence: CDR1 SQVTM, CDR2 ANQGSEA. With 2 bases removed from V and 5 bases from J, the gap between germline ends came to 15 bases. The length of the CDR3 is 14 residues. CDR3 nucleotide sequence: TGCAGCGTTGAATCGGCCAGGAGAAGGTATGGCTACACCTTC. Encoded protein: CSVESARRRYGYTF.

This clonotype was counted at least ten times. The J gene is TRBJ1-5, the V gene TRBV12-3 or TRBV12-4; D is ambiguous. This CDR3 has 12 residues. Deletions cut 3 bases from V and 8 bases from J, with 8 bases between. The CDR3 reads CASSFNPKPQHF. The CDR3 DNA reads TGTGCCAGCAGTTTCAATCCGAAGCCCCAGCATTTT.

In this sample, this clonotype turned up many times. This chain links TRBV6-5 with TRBJ1-2; 9 bases are a match to TRBD1. The germline gives CDR1 MNHEY, CDR2 SVGAGI. Losses at the gene ends were 2 bases for V and 4 bases for J; bases not matched to a gene: 8. This CDR3 is built from 16 residues. The CDR3 here is CASSYLGTGLGYGYTF. Here the CDR3 DNA reads TGTGCCAGCAGTTACCTTGGGACAGGGTTGGGCTATGGCTACACCTTC.

The gene calls are TRBV6-2 or TRBV6-3 and TRBJ1-1, with 8 nucleotides matching TRBD1. The CDR3 has 14 residues. Germline loops: CDR1 MNHEY, CDR2 SVGEGT. V was clipped by 5 bases and J by 6 bases; unmatched bases: 8. This CDR3 reads CASSDDRGESEAFF. CDR3 bases: TGTGCCAGCAGTGACGACAGGGGAGAGTCTGAAGCTTTCTTT.

This clonotype was seen repeatedly, ten times or more. The chain has TRBV10-3 and TRBJ1-2; D gene unclear. The CDR3 is 13 amino acids. Trimming removed 7 bases at V and 2 bases at J, with 11 bases between. CDR1 is ENHRY, CDR2 SYGVKD, per germline. Here the CDR3 DNA reads TGTGCCATCAACGACGGGGAAAACTATGGCTACACCTTC. Its translation is CAINDGENYGYTF.

A few counts support this clonotype. V and J are TRBV7-2 and TRBJ1-2, with 8 bases that match TRBD1. This CDR3 comprises 13 residues. CDR1 is SGHTA, CDR2 FQGNSA, per germline. Trimming cost V 6 bases and J 5 bases; bases outside gene matches: 5. The CDR3 region has the DNA TGTGCCAGCAGTCCAGGGGGCGGGTATGGCTACACCTTC. Protein product: CASSPGGGYGYTF.

V is TRBV7-2 and J is TRBJ1-1, with D unclear. This CDR3 comprises 14 residues. V gave up 3 bases and J gave up 4 bases, with 12 bases separating them. Germline CDR1 SGHTA, CDR2 FQGNSA. DNA of the CDR3: TGTGCCAGCAGCTTTAAGGTGCGGGGCACTGAAGCTTTCTTT. Its translation is CASSFKVRGTEAFF.

This clonotype was observed many times. The chain links TRBV20-1 to TRBJ2-4; 9 bases are shared with TRBD1. V lost 6 bases and J lost 2; bases outside the gene matches: 14. Germline V gene lookup returns CDR1 DFQATT and CDR2 SNEGSKA (reference sequence). The CDR3 extends over 17 amino acids. The CDR3 region has the DNA TGCAGTGCGACGCGTGACAGGGGGAGTGTTACCAAAAACATTCAGTACTTC. It codes for CSATRDRGSVTKNIQYF.

The table lists this clonotype with many counts. This chain joins TRBV7-6 and TRBJ2-1, with TRBD2 identical over 7 bases. The germline V gene has CDR1 SGHVS and CDR2 FNYEAQ. Losses at the gene ends were 5 bases for V and 4 bases for J; bases not matched to a gene: 8. CDR3 length equals 15 residues. The DNA for the CDR3 is TGTGCCAGCAGCCCGGGACTACATCAGTACAATGAGCAGTTCTTC. It encodes CASSPGLHQYNEQFF. The variable domain in full, completed from reference TRBV7-6 and TRBJ2-1, reads GAGVSQSPRYKVTKRGQDVALRCDPISGHVSLYWYRQALGQGPEFLTYFNYEAQQDKSGLPNDRFSAERPEGSISTLTIQRTEQRDSAMYRCASSPGLHQYNEQFFGPGTRLTVL.